The subject of this entry is one TCR beta chain. Five hundred nanograms of biopsy DNA per sample underwent TCRB immunosequencing. Clones were read by immunoSEQ multiplex PCR, and TCRdb kept only the in-frame ones, dropping some. The table has fewer than 4,500 clones, less than 80% seen once; the top ten hold 16%. This entry comes from a study of T cell repertoires in ileal Crohn's disease. The V gene's germline CDR1 is SGHRS and CDR2 YFSETQ. The CDR3 sequence is 16 residues long. Trimming stripped 0 bases from V and 0 bases from J, with 10 bases between. Sequencing was performed on ileal tissue. This receptor was obtained from an adult with Crohn's disease. The rearrangement uses TRBV5-1 and TRBJ2-1, with D perhaps TRBD1 (6 bases). As DNA, the CDR3 is TGCGCCAGCAGCTTGGACAGGGTCGGCTCCTACAATGAGCAGTTCTTC. Amino acids: CASSLDRVGSYNEQFF.